Sequencing of this TCR beta chain was carried out in a study of T cells in Graves' hyperthyroidism and ophthalmopathy. Study findings and constraints: In simple terms, a model built on 13 V-J features told ophthalmopathy apart from stable hyperthyroidism.

Researchers amplified the TCR beta CDR3 regions from RNA transcripts. TCR CDR3 underwent first-round RT-PCR with the HTBI primer set. In TCRdb, the multiplex PCR reads were re-called with MiXCR into one record per CDR3 protein. This sample has 400,000 to 550,000 distinct CDR3 sequences, with roughly a quarter found just once. The study based diagnoses on clinical symptoms, serum thyroxine and TRAb, thyroid ultrasound and orbital computed tomography. The CDR3 is 14 amino acids. The V end lost 0 bases, the J end lost 2 bases, and 11 bases lay between the germline ends. CDR1 and CDR2 from the germline V gene are DFQATT and SNEGSKA (reference sequence). Turning to this clonotype: Its cognate antigen is unknown.

The specimen sequenced was blood. This chain joins TRBV20-1 and TRBJ2-7; D unresolved. The TCR sequence derives from a woman in her thirties with Graves' ophthalmopathy. CDR3 in DNA: TGCAGTGCTAGAGAGGTTAGGAGCGCCTACGAGCAGTACTTC. Amino acids: CSAREVRSAYEQYF.